Listed below are T cell receptor beta chains from one sample, sequenced in a study of cytomegalovirus exposure and HLA in healthy donors. Using immunoSEQ multiplex PCR, the repertoire was profiled, and TCRdb retains in-frame clones only, with some absent. The data contain under 300,000 clones, roughly four fifths of them singletons. The sample comprised PBMCs. The receptor set was obtained from a middle-aged woman in good health and CMV-seropositive. Each CDR3 is given without its conserved first and last residue. Each record gives: J gene, V gene, CDR3 protein.

J: TRBJ2-5; V: TRBV19; CDR3: ASSLEETQY
J: TRBJ2-5; V: TRBV4-1; CDR3: ASSQDGLAGVETQY
J: TRBJ2-1; V: TRBV4-3; CDR3: ASSHVGLGTSGNPRGYEQF
J: TRBJ1-1; V: TRBV28; CDR3: ASSLPQGNTEAF
J: TRBJ2-5; V: TRBV5-5; CDR3: ASSGEGSWQTQY
J: TRBJ1-5; V: TRBV27; CDR3: ASSLGQGANQPQH
J: TRBJ2-1; V: TRBV4-3; CDR3: ASSLHSGYNEQF
J: TRBJ1-3; V: TRBV9; CDR3: ASSISGVNPYSGNTIY
J: TRBJ2-7; V: TRBV5-6; CDR3: ASSLPSGGPYEQY
J: TRBJ2-7; V: TRBV28; CDR3: ASSPMGLAGIHEQY
J: TRBJ2-3; V: TRBV5-4; CDR3: ASSSPGLASDTQY
J: TRBJ2-7; V: TRBV5-6; CDR3: ASSSGQGAREQY
J: TRBJ2-2; V: TRBV27; CDR3: ASSPFRREASGELF
J: TRBJ1-4; V: TRBV11-3; CDR3: ASSRRQGGVNEKLF
J: TRBJ1-2; V: TRBV2; CDR3: ASRTGFANYGYT
J: TRBJ2-2; V: TRBV10-3; CDR3: AISASSGKNTGELF
J: TRBJ2-7; V: TRBV5-8; CDR3: ASSPGPGQY
J: TRBJ1-3; V: TRBV9; CDR3: ASSPPGTGYSGNTIY
J: TRBJ2-1; V: TRBV20-1; CDR3: SPRGGYEQF
J: TRBJ1-2; V: TRBV18; CDR3: ASSPAGNGYT
J: TRBJ2-2; V: TRBV5-1; CDR3: ASSPDSKNTGELF
J: TRBJ2-7; V: TRBV6-5; CDR3: ASSYDYRTGEQY
J: TRBJ1-2; V: TRBV19; CDR3: ASSIQGNYGYT
J: TRBJ2-7; V: TRBV29-1; CDR3: SVATGLAGSYEQY
J: TRBJ2-1; V: TRBV18; CDR3: ASSPTSLAGGGEQF
J: TRBJ2-5; V: TRBV19; CDR3: ASSTSLGYYQETQY
J: TRBJ1-5; V: TRBV19; CDR3: ASSIDLGTGGSQPQH
J: TRBJ1-3; V: TRBV7-2; CDR3: ASSSQGSGNTIY
J: TRBJ1-2; V: TRBV30; CDR3: AWKAGNYGYT
J: TRBJ1-5; V: TRBV5-1; CDR3: ASSPGGGNQPQH
J: TRBJ1-1; V: TRBV6-1; CDR3: ASSLQVGNTEAF
J: TRBJ2-1; V: TRBV4-3; CDR3: ASSQPGLDNEQF
J: TRBJ2-2; V: TRBV9; CDR3: ASSVQGGTGELF
J: TRBJ2-3; V: TRBV9; CDR3: ASSFSSHTQY
J: TRBJ2-1; V: TRBV30; CDR3: AWSDMLAGAPYNEQF
J: TRBJ2-3; V: TRBV18; CDR3: ASSRPGGVTDTQY
J: TRBJ2-1; V: TRBV7-8; CDR3: ASSPFLGLAAFNNEQF
J: TRBJ2-1; V: TRBV5-4; CDR3: ASSLRLGNGGYEQF
J: TRBJ1-2; V: TRBV2; CDR3: ASRPRGQNVNYGYT
J: TRBJ1-4; V: TRBV14; CDR3: ASSQGGYGEKLF
J: TRBJ2-1; V: TRBV7-2; CDR3: ASSSQTGLDEQF
J: TRBJ2-1; V: TRBV25-1; CDR3: ASSELLADNEQF